The 5 T cell receptor beta chains reported below all come from one sample, sequenced in a study of T-cell memory formation after mild COVID-19. MiXCR was run by TCRdb on the 5' RACE reads, yielding one entry per CDR3 protein. Of 450,000 to 650,000 distinct CDR3 sequences in the sample, about a sixth were seen once. The sequencing input was PBMCs or a T cell subset sorted from them (not recorded which). Source of these receptors: an adult woman who had mild COVID-19 (a few samples of this study predate the infection). Cell type and time point are not known.

The chain carries TRBV7-8 and TRBJ2-5; 14 bases match TRBD2. The CDR3 consists of 18 residues. Germline CDR1 and CDR2: SGHVS and FQNEAQ. Losses at the gene ends were 5 bases for V and 5 bases for J; bases not matched to a gene: 13. CDR3 in amino acids: CASSTATGTSGSIETQYF. The CDR3 nucleotides read TGTGCCAGCAGCACCGCGACCGGGACTAGCGGGAGCATCGAGACCCAGTACTTC.

This chain joins TRBV5-4 and TRBJ2-1; D possibly matches TRBD1 or TRBD2 (6 bases each). There are 15 residues in the CDR3. Trimming removed 4 bases from V and 2 bases from J, with 13 bases in between. Germline CDR1 reads SGHNT; CDR2 reads YYREEE (reference sequence). CDR3 in DNA: TGTGCCAGCAGCCCCGTTGGGGGGCCCTACAATGAGCAGTTCTTC. This codes for CASSPVGGPYNEQFF.

This clonotype appeared a few times. The V gene is TRBV12-3 or TRBV12-4, the J gene TRBJ2-1, with D perhaps being TRBD1 or TRBD2 (5 bases each). The CDR3 has 17 residues. V gave up 2 bases and J gave up 4 bases, with 18 bases separating them. The CDR3 spells CASSLKRGGFSYNEQFF. DNA of the CDR3: TGTGCCAGCAGTTTAAAACGGGGCGGGTTTTCTTACAATGAGCAGTTCTTC.

The chain employs TRBV5-5 and TRBJ2-7; TRBD1 matches at 9 bases. The V segment lost 0 bases and the J segment 3 bases; nucleotides outside the gene matches: 7. CDR3 length: 16 amino acids. Germline-derived CDR1 and CDR2 are SGHKS and YYEKEE (reference sequence). The CDR3: CASSLVADRGFYEQYF. Written as DNA, the CDR3 is TGTGCCAGCAGCTTGGTGGCGGACAGGGGTTTCTACGAGCAGTACTTC.

This clonotype occurred a few times. V gene TRBV30 combines with J gene TRBJ1-1; D is ambiguous. Germline loops: CDR1 GTSNPN, CDR2 SVGIG (reference sequence). Deletions cut 7 bases from V and 1 base from J, with 13 bases between. The CDR3 extends over 13 amino acids. CDR3 residues: CAFSRWENTEAFF. The DNA for the CDR3 is TGTGCCTTTTCCCGTTGGGAGAACACTGAAGCTTTCTTT.